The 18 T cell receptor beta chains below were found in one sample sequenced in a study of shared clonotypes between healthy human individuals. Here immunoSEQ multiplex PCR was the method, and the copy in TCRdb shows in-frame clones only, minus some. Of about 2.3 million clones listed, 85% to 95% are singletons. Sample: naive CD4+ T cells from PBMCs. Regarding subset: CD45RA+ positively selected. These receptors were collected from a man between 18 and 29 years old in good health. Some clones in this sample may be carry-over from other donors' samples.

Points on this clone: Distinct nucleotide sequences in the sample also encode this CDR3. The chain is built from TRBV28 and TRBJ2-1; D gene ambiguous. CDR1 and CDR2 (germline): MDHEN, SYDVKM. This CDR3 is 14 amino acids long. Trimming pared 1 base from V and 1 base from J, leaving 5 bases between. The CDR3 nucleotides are TGTGCCAGCAGTTTATCCGGGTCCTACAATGAGCAGTTCTTC. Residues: CASSLSGSYNEQFF.

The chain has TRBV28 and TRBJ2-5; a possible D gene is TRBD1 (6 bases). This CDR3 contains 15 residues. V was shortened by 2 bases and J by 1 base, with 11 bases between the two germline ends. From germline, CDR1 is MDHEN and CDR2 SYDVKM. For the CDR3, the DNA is TGTGCCAGCAGTTTAGGGGGCCTGCTCCAAGAGACCCAGTACTTC. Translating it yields CASSLGGLLQETQYF.

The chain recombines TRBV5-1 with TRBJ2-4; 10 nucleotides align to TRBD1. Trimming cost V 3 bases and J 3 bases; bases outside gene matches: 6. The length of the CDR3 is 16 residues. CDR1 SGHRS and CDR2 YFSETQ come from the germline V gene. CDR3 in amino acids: CASSSMDRGVKNIQYF. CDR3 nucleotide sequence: TGCGCCAGCAGCTCCATGGACAGGGGGGTCAAAAACATTCAGTACTTC.

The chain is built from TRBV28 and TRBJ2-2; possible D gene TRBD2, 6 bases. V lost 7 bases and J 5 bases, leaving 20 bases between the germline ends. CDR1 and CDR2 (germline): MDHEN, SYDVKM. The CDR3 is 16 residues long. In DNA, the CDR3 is TGTGCCAGCACCCTCTTCAGAAATGGGGGGACCGGGGAGCTGTTTTTT. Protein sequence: CASTLFRNGGTGELFF.

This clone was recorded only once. The CDR3 reads CASSFSARPRGEQYF. The CDR3, as DNA: TGCGCCAGCAGCTTCTCCGCCAGGCCCCGGGGCGAGCAGTACTTC. This chain links TRBV5-1 with TRBJ2-7, with a tentative D call TRBD2 (5 bases). Per germline, CDR1 SGHRS and CDR2 YFSETQ. Between the trimmed V and J ends, which lost 2 bases and 6 bases, there was a span of 18 bases. The CDR3 covers 15 residues.

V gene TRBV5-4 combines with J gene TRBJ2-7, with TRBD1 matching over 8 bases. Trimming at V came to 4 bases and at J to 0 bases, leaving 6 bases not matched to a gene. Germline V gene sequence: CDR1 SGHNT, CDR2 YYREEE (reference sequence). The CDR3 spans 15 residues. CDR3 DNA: TGTGCCAGCAGCCTGGGACAGGTCCACTCCTACGAGCAGTACTTC. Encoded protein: CASSLGQVHSYEQYF.

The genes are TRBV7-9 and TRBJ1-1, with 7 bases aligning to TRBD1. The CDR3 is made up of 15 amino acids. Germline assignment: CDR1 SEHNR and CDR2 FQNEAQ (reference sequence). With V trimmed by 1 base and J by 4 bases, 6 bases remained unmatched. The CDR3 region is CASSLEGGRGTEAFF. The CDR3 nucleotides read TGTGCCAGCAGCTTAGAAGGGGGCAGGGGCACTGAAGCTTTCTTT.

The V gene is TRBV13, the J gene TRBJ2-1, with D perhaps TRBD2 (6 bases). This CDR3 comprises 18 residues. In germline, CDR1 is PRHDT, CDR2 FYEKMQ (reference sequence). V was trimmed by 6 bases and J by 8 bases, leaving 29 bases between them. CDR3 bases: TGTGCCAGCAGGCCAAGGGGTCCCCGGGGACTTACCAACCATGAGCAGTTCTTC. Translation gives CASRPRGPRGLTNHEQFF.

CDR3 protein: CASSAPGLAGGYSYNEQFF. The CDR3 nucleotides read TGTGCCAGCAGTGCCCCTGGACTAGCGGGAGGTTACTCCTACAATGAGCAGTTCTTC. The chain combines TRBV6-1 with TRBJ2-1; 14 bases align to TRBD2. V was clipped by 4 bases and J by 0 bases; unmatched bases: 8. Germline V gene data show CDR1 as MNHNS and CDR2 as SASEGT. The CDR3 sequence is 19 residues long.

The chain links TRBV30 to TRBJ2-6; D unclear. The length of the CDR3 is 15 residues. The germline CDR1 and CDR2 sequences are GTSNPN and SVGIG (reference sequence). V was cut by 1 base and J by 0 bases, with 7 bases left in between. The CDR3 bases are TGTGCCTGGAGTGCAGGTGACTCTGGGGCCAACGTCCTGACTTTC. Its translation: CAWSAGDSGANVLTF.

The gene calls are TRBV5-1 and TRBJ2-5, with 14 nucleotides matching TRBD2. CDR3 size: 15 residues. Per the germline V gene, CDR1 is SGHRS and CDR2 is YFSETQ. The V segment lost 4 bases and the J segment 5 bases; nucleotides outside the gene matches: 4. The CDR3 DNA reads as TGCGCCAGCAGCCCGACTAGCGGGGGGGCGGAGACCCAGTACTTC. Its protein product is CASSPTSGGAETQYF.

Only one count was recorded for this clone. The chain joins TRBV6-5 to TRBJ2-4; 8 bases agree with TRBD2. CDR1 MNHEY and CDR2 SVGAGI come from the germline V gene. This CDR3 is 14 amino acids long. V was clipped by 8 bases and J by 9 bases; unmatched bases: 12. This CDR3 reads CASWASGPGGIQYF. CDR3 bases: TGTGCCAGCTGGGCTAGCGGGCCGGGGGGCATTCAGTACTTC.

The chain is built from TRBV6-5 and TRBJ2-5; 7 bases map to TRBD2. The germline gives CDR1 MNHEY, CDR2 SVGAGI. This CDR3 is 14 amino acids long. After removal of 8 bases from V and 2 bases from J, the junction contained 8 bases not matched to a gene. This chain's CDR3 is CASGRGGTQETQYF. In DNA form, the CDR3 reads TGTGCCAGCGGCCGGGGAGGGACTCAAGAGACCCAGTACTTC.

DNA for the CDR3: TGCGCCAGCAGCTGGGGAGGGACTAGCCCCACGAGGCAGTTCTTC. This translates into CASSWGGTSPTRQFF. J is TRBJ2-1 and V is TRBV5-1; TRBD2 aligns across 9 bases. The length of the CDR3 is 15 residues. The germline gives CDR1 SGHRS, CDR2 YFSETQ. Germline trimming cut 3 bases from V and 12 bases from J; bases unmatched to any gene: 13.

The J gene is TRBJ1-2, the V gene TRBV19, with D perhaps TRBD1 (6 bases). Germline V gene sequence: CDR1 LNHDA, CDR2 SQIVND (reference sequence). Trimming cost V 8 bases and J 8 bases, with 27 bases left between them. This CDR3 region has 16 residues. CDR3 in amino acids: CASGGGGLGFTEGYTF. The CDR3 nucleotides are TGTGCCAGTGGAGGAGGGGGACTCGGGTTTACGGAGGGCTACACCTTC.

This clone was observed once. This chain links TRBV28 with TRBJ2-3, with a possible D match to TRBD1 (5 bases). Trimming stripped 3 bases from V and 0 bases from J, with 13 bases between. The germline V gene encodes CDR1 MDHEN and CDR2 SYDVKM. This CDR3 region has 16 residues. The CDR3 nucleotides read TGTGCCAGCAGTTTTCGTGGGGCCACGAGCACAGATACGCAGTATTTT. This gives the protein CASSFRGATSTDTQYF. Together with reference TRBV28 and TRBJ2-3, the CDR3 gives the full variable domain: DVKVTQSSRYLVKRTGEKVFLECVQDMDHENMFWYRQDPGLGLRLIYFSYDVKMKEKGDIPEGYSVSREKKERFSLILESASTNQTSMYLCASSFRGATSTDTQYFGPGTRLTVL.

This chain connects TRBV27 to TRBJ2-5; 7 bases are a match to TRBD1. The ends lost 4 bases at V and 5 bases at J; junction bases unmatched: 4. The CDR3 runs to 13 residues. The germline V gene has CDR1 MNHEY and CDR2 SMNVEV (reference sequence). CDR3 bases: TGTGCCAGCAGTTCTGACAGGGTTGAGACCCAGTACTTC. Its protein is CASSSDRVETQYF.

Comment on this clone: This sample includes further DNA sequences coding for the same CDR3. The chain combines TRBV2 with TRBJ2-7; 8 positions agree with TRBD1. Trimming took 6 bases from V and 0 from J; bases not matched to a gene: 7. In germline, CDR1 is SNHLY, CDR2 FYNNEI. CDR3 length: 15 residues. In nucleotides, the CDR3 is TGTGCCAGCAGCGAGGACAGGGCCTACTCCTACGAGCAGTACTTC. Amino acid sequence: CASSEDRAYSYEQYF.